The 2 T cell receptor beta chains below all came from one sample that was sequenced in a study of long-term antiretroviral therapy in people with HIV. The libraries were made with immunoSEQ v3.0 at survey level. Method: immunoSEQ multiplex PCR; TCRdb's copy keeps in-frame clones and lacks some. The top ten clones hold around 3.7% of a sample with about 28,000 clones, approximately 85% of them seen once. The sequencing here drew on unsorted PBMCs, taken 0.8 years before starting antiretroviral therapy. The receptors originated from a man aged 18-30 years with HIV.

This chain links TRBV6-1 with TRBJ2-7, with D possibly being TRBD1 (6 bases). The CDR3 is made up of 15 amino acids. V shed 0 bases and J shed 3 bases, with 12 bases lying between them. The germline CDR1 and CDR2 sequences are MNHNS and SASEGT. Written as DNA, the CDR3 is TGTGCCAGCAGTGAAGCAGGACAGCCATTCTACGAGCAGTACTTC. It specifies CASSEAGQPFYEQYF.

The chain is built from TRBV27 and TRBJ2-7; 7 nucleotides match TRBD1. The CDR3 totals 11 residues. CDR1 is MNHEY and CDR2 is SMNVEV in the germline V gene (reference sequence). J lost 3 bases, V lost 10 bases, and 3 bases had no gene match. This CDR3 is CATRTGYEQYF. In DNA, the CDR3 is TGTGCCACCAGGACAGGCTACGAGCAGTACTTC.